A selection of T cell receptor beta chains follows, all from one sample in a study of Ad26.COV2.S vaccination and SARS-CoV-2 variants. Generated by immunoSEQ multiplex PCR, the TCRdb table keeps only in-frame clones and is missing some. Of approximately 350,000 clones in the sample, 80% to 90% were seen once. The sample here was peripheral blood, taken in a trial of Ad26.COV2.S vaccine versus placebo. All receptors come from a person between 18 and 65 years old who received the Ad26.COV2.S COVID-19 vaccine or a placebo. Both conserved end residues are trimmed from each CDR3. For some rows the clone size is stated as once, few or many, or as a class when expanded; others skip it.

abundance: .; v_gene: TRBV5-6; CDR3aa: ASSIGTTLPGEQY
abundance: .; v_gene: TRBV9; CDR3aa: ASRRDGSGYT
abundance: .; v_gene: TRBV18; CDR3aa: ASSPGQGFDGYT
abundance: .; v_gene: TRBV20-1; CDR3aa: SAPGVDEQF
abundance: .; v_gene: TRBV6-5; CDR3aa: ASSYSFSSDTQY
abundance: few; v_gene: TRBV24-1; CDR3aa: ATSDPGQGPGELF
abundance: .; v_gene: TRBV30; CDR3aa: AWSIGGTGLSPLH
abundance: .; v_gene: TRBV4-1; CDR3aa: ASSPWRGQNIQY
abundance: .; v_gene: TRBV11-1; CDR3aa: ASSLVPAPNTEAF
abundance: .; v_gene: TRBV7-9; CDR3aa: ASSRSGSDEQY
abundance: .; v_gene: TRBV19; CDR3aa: ASRKSDENEQF
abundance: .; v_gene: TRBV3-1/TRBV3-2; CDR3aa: ASSRATGTEAF
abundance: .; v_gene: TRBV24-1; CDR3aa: ATSPANTGELF
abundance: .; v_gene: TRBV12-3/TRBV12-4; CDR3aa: ASRTGGTGELF
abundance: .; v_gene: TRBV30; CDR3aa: AWGPPRTAKGKNIQY
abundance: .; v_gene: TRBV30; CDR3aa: AWSVGLGTEAF
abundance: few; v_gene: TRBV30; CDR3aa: AWIQSGAQY